These 20 T cell receptor beta chains originate from one sample sequenced in a study of fetal regulatory T cell absence and autoimmunity. Generated by immunoSEQ multiplex PCR, the TCRdb table keeps only in-frame clones and is missing some. The sample includes approximately 46,000 clones, about 79% of them seen just once. The sequencing input was cord blood. All receptors come from a newborn boy with IPEX syndrome.

V usage is TRBV5-1 and J usage is TRBJ2-7; 8 bases fit TRBD2. The CDR3 contains 15 residues. Per germline, CDR1 SGHRS and CDR2 YFSETQ. The V gene end was trimmed by 2 bases and the J gene end by 6 bases; junction bases not matched to a gene: 10. In DNA, the CDR3 is TGCGCCAGCAGCTTTAGCGGGGCACCTTCGCGCGAGCAGTACTTC. It encodes CASSFSGAPSREQYF.

The chain carries TRBV29-1 and TRBJ1-1; 10 bases are shared with TRBD1. CDR1 SQVTM and CDR2 ANQGSEA come from the germline V gene. The CDR3 is made up of 13 amino acids. Trimming took 3 bases from V and 9 from J; bases not matched to a gene: 7. DNA for the CDR3: TGCAGCGTTGACGACAGGGGGCTCATCAAAGCTTTCTTT. As protein: CSVDDRGLIKAFF.

This clone showed up just a few times. The chain uses TRBV6-1 and TRBJ2-1; 7 bases align to TRBD1. This CDR3 is built from 14 residues. The V gene's germline CDR1 is MNHNS and CDR2 SASEGT. With 4 bases clipped from V and 6 bases from J, the junction kept 6 bases outside the gene matches. The CDR3 sequence: CASSGRGWVNEQFF. The CDR3 DNA follows: TGTGCCAGCAGTGGCAGGGGGTGGGTCAATGAGCAGTTCTTC.

The rearrangement links TRBV9 to TRBJ2-2; the match to TRBD2 covers 15 bases. The J segment lost 3 bases and the V segment lost 5 bases, leaving 5 bases of the junction unmatched. The germline gives CDR1 SGDLS, CDR2 YYNGEE. The CDR3 has 17 residues. In DNA, the CDR3 is TGTGCCAGCAGGCGGACTAGCGGGGGGGCCGACACCGGGGAGCTGTTTTTT. This encodes CASRRTSGGADTGELFF.

The chain employs TRBV5-1 and TRBJ1-1, with no clear D. Germline V gives CDR1 SGHRS, CDR2 YFSETQ. The CDR3 extends over 14 amino acids. V lost 1 base to trimming and J lost 5 bases, with 12 bases between them. The CDR3 protein is CASSLIPGGTEAFF. DNA of the CDR3: TGCGCCAGCAGCTTGATTCCGGGAGGGACTGAAGCTTTCTTT.

This clone has a handful of counts. CDR3 DNA: TGTGCCAGTAGTAGCATCTATGGCTACACCTTC. Amino acid sequence: CASSSIYGYTF. The gene calls are TRBV19 and TRBJ1-2, with D unclear. Deletions cut 4 bases from V and 4 bases from J, with 4 bases between. Germline V lookup: CDR1 LNHDA, CDR2 SQIVND (reference sequence). The CDR3 consists of 11 residues.

V gene TRBV27 combines with J gene TRBJ2-3; 7 bases are a match to TRBD1. J was trimmed by 7 bases and V by 5 bases; bases with no gene match: 6. Germline loops: CDR1 MNHEY, CDR2 SMNVEV (reference sequence). This CDR3 has 13 amino acids. The DNA for the CDR3 is TGTGCCAGCAGTCAGCACAGGGGAAATACGCAGTATTTT. Translation gives CASSQHRGNTQYF.

The V gene is TRBV19, the J gene TRBJ2-1; D is uncertain. With 3 bases removed from V and 8 bases from J, the gap between germline ends came to 14 bases. Germline-derived CDR1 and CDR2 are LNHDA and SQIVND (reference sequence). The length of the CDR3 is 14 residues. In DNA form, the CDR3 reads TGTGCCAGTAGTATCTCCCTAGTAGTCCATGAGCAGTTCTTC. Amino acids: CASSISLVVHEQFF.

The chain employs TRBV11-3 and TRBJ2-7; a weak D match, TRBD1 (5 bases). V shed 6 bases and J shed 2 bases, with 11 bases lying between them. From germline, CDR1 is SGHNT and CDR2 YENEEA. The CDR3 extends over 13 amino acids. CDR3 in amino acids: CASSSDSPYEQYF. The CDR3 bases are TGTGCCAGCAGTTCCGACAGTCCCTACGAGCAGTACTTC.

The chain carries TRBV9 and TRBJ2-2; 12 bases map to TRBD2. This CDR3 has 16 amino acids. The V gene's germline CDR1 is SGDLS and CDR2 YYNGEE. V was pared by 3 bases and J by 3 bases, with 3 bases of the junction left unmatched. The CDR3 bases are TGTGCCAGCAGCGCACCTAGCGGGGGGGACACCGGGGAGCTGTTTTTT. Protein product: CASSAPSGGDTGELFF.

This clone showed up just a few times. The chain uses TRBV4-1 and TRBJ1-4; the D is unclear. V was cut by 5 bases and J by 6 bases, with 10 bases left in between. Germline V gene sequence: CDR1 MGHRA, CDR2 YSYEKL. The CDR3 totals 13 residues. DNA of the CDR3: TGCGCCAGCAGCTCCGGGCAGGATGAAAAACTGTTTTTT. It yields the protein CASSSGQDEKLFF.

V and J are TRBV5-6 and TRBJ2-1; 14 nucleotides line up with TRBD2. The germline CDR1 and CDR2 sequences are SGHDT and YYEEEE. The length of the CDR3 is 16 residues. Trimming cost V 0 bases and J 6 bases; bases outside gene matches: 2. The CDR3 loop is CASSLEGTSGSNEQFF. The CDR3 bases are TGTGCCAGCAGCTTGGAAGGGACTAGCGGGAGCAATGAGCAGTTCTTC.

The chain links TRBV7-2 to TRBJ2-1; maybe TRBD2 (7 bases). This CDR3 has 16 amino acids. Trimming took off 4 bases at V and 3 bases at J, with 16 bases between the two ends. In germline, CDR1 is SGHTA, CDR2 FQGNSA. The CDR3 spells CASSSPKGGLYNEQFF. The CDR3 DNA is TGTGCCAGCAGCTCCCCGAAGGGGGGGCTCTACAATGAGCAGTTCTTC.

J is TRBJ2-7 and V is TRBV10-3; D might be TRBD1 (5 bases). Looked up from germline, CDR1 is ENHRY and CDR2 is SYGVKD. The CDR3 runs 12 residues. V was shortened by 2 bases and J by 9 bases, with 11 bases between the two germline ends. The CDR3 is CAISEQRQRQYF. For the CDR3, the DNA is TGTGCCATCAGTGAGCAGAGACAGAGGCAGTACTTC.

The chain couples TRBV5-1 to TRBJ2-7, with D perhaps TRBD2 (5 bases). V was shortened by 3 bases and J by 2 bases, with 12 bases between the two germline ends. The CDR3 is 14 amino acids. CDR1 and CDR2 from the germline V gene are SGHRS and YFSETQ. This CDR3 reads CASSYSGITYEQYF. The CDR3 DNA is TGCGCCAGCAGCTACTCCGGGATTACCTACGAGCAGTACTTC.

The rearrangement uses TRBV18 and TRBJ2-6; D not resolved. The CDR3 extends over 13 amino acids. The germline V gene encodes CDR1 KGHSH and CDR2 LQKENI. Trimming cost V 1 base and J 5 bases, with 3 bases left between them. DNA for the CDR3: TGTGCCAGCTCACCACTTTGGGCCAACGTCCTGACTTTC. Its translation is CASSPLWANVLTF. Full variable domain (remainder filled in from reference TRBV18 and TRBJ2-6): NAGVMQNPRHLVRRRGQEARLRCSPMKGHSHVYWYRQLPEEGLKFMVYLQKENIIDESGMPKERFSAEFPKEGPSILRIQQVVRGDSAAYFCASSPLWANVLTFGAGSRLTVL.

This clone came up once. The chain carries TRBV4-2 and TRBJ1-3, with D tentatively TRBD1 (6 bases). V was shortened by 4 bases and J by 6 bases, with 7 bases between the two germline ends. The length of the CDR3 is 12 residues. Germline-derived CDR1 and CDR2 are LGHNA and YNFKEQ. The CDR3 protein is CASSRGANTIYF. CDR3 coding DNA: TGTGCCAGCAGCCGGGGGGCAAACACCATATATTTT.

The genes are TRBV7-9 and TRBJ1-2, with 9 positions matching TRBD1. The ends lost 4 bases at V and 3 bases at J; junction bases unmatched: 6. Germline V gene sequence: CDR1 SEHNR, CDR2 FQNEAQ (reference sequence). The CDR3 consists of 15 residues. The CDR3 DNA sequence: TGTGCCAGCAGCTCACGGACAGGGGCGGACTATGGCTACACCTTC. Its translation is CASSSRTGADYGYTF.

The chain is built from TRBV5-1 and TRBJ2-3; TRBD2 agrees at 14 bases. J was trimmed by 2 bases and V by 2 bases; bases with no gene match: 4. The germline gives CDR1 SGHRS, CDR2 YFSETQ. The length of the CDR3 is 17 residues. The CDR3, as DNA: TGCGCCAGCAGCTTCGGACTAGCGGGGGGTCCCACAGATACGCAGTATTTT. This encodes CASSFGLAGGPTDTQYF.

The chain links TRBV6-5 to TRBJ1-1; D call uncertain. The V and J ends lost 4 bases and 0 bases respectively, with 9 bases between them. CDR1 MNHEY and CDR2 SVGAGI come from the germline V gene. The CDR3 loop spans 14 amino acids. The CDR3 DNA is TGTGCCAGCAGTTTACAGCCTATGAACACTGAAGCTTTCTTT. Translated, it gives CASSLQPMNTEAFF.